What follows describes a single T cell receptor (beta chain). In this sample, this clonotype turned up many times. The clone's antigen remains unknown. No qualities accompany the bases; no much larger clone lies one base away. The time point label, read with the paper, signifies: pre-sensitization, week 0. The treatment or condition label for this specimen denotes: therapeutic diphenylcyclopropenone sensitization with weekly scalp DPC. Blood at each patch-test visit was drawn before the patch test was applied. To be eligible, patients had to be aged 18 to 70, diagnosed with alopecia and judged suitable for DPC therapy, while pregnant patients were excluded. Total RNA was extracted from unfractionated whole blood collected in Tempus Blood RNA tubes. The library was prepared using RACE. Instrument used: NextSeq 500. Library preparation attached unique molecular identifiers to individual cDNA molecules for quantitative, reproducible TCR counting. For every blood RNA sample, sequencing covered both the TCR alpha and TCR beta chains. For the original study's pipeline: Samples had a median of roughly 98,000 TCRs, with a range from roughly 20,000 to 700,000. The Decombinator software suite was used to annotate the V, J and CDR3 of the TCR reads. For PS versus PT1 abundance plots, all samples were subsampled to the same number of TCRs (28,000). TCRs were defined as expanded if absent before sensitization and observed at least eight times at the 2-week time point. TCRdb reanalyzed the raw reads on its own, using fastp at Q25 for trimming and MiXCR for clone calling, and kept in-frame beta chains. For every CDR3 protein sequence, its rows merge into one entry that carries the most common genes and DNA. The V and J calls here are based on TCRdb, not the publication. A total of 85,000 to 100,000 distinct CDR3 sequences appear in this sample, about 10% of them only once. The top ten hold approximately 3.1% of the sample.

From the germline V gene (reference sequence), CDR1 is MNHNY and CDR2 is SVGAGI. V lost 0 bases and J lost 4 bases; the stretch between them is 7 bases long. From the cysteine through the phenylalanine, the CDR3 covers 14 amino acids. Just CDR3 DNA is preserved here, 42 bases in frame from base 1. The data belong to a study of human T cells and chemical hapten exposure (dated by TCRdb to the early 2020s). In the study overall: For sensitization, 2% DPC in acetone was applied to a 2 cm by 2 cm area of upper inner arm skin. Libraries were pooled for sequencing, and per-sample TCR yields varied mainly because of small differences in library volumes within the pool. In alopecia patients, the study followed how the peripheral blood TCR repertoire changed in vivo over primary and secondary sensitization to diphenylcyclopropenone (DPC), a hapten. Roughly 30 alopecia patients provided blood for TCR sequencing at one to four time points (pre-sensitization, 2, 6 and 24 weeks). The mostly female patient cohort included alopecia areata with under or over 50% scalp involvement, alopecia totalis and alopecia universalis. Patch testing was done on the upper back using Finn chambers containing 0.01% DPC, and results were scored after 6 days according to International Contact Dermatitis Research Group standards. Blood samples were taken from patients before sensitization (week 0) and then at 2, 6 and about 24 weeks after DPC sensitization. Patients additionally received weekly therapeutic DPC doses to the scalp throughout the roughly 25-week study period. Results and caveats for the whole study, not just this receptor: The number of PT1 expanded TCRs positively correlated with patch test score, significant at thresholds 8, 16 and 32 but not 4. DPC sensitization did not change the number of TCRs with a frequency above 1 in 1000, and there was no evidence of changes in global repertoire structure. Expanded TCRs formed significantly more large CDR3 similarity clusters than pre-sensitization or healthy control sets, consistent with antigen-driven responses. Because every patient had alopecia, a presumed autoimmune disease, the patients' immune response might differ from that of healthy individuals. After repeated subsampling, changes were observed in the strength of the expansion versus patch-test correlation and in the threshold at which the correlation became significant.

The sequence is built from TRBV6-6 and TRBJ2-1, with no confidently assigned D gene. This TCR was sampled from a woman aged 60-75 years with alopecia areata. Some clones in this sample may be carry-over from other donors' samples. The sequences come from whole blood, collected in connection with sensitization to the hapten diphenylcyclopropenone (DPC). The bases read TGTGCCAGCAGTTACTCGCCTGAATACAATGAGCAGTTCTTC. Its protein product is CASSYSPEYNEQFF.